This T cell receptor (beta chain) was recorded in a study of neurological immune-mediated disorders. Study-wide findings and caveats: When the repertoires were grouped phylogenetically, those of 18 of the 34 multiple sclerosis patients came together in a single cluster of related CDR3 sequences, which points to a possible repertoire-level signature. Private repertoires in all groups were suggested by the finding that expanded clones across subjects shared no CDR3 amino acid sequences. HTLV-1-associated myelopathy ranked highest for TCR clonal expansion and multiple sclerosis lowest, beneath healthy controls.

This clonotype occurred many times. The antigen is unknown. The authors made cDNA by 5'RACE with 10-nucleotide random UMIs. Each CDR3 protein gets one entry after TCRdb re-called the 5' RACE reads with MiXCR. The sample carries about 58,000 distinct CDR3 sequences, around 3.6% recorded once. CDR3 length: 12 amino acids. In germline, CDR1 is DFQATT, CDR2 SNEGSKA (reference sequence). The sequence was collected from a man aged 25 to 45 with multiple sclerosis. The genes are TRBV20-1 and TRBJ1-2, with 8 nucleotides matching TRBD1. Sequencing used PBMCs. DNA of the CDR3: TGCAGCTTAGGACAGGGCAATAATGGCTACACCTTC. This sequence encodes CSLGQGNNGYTF.